These T cell receptor beta chains were read from a single sample in a study of blood T cell repertoires in COVID-19. Only in-frame clones appear in the TCRdb table, and some are missing; sequencing was by immunoSEQ multiplex PCR. Of some 150,000 clones in the sample, approximately 82% are singletons; the top ten hold roughly 1.4%. Material: peripheral blood. The receptor source for this set is a human donor in a cohort sampled during active COVID-19. Each CDR3 is given with its conserved first and last residue. The order of the fields is clone size, D gene, CDR3 length, V gene, J gene, CDR3 DNA, CDR3 protein. The D gene is left open where the match is weak. A clone size is listed for some rows: how often the clone was seen (once, few, many), or a class if it is expanded.

.,TRBD2,19,TRBV10-3,TRBJ2-7,TGTGCCATCAGTGACCAGGGGAGGGCTAGCGGGAGTATTCTGGGGGAGCAGTACTTC,CAISDQGRASGSILGEQYF
.,.,14,TRBV6-5,TRBJ1-3,TGTGCCAGCAGGCAGGGCCTCTCTGGAAACACCATATATTTT,CASRQGLSGNTIYF
few,TRBD1,15,TRBV7-9,TRBJ1-5,TGTGCCAGCAGCCTAACAGGGGGCAGCAATCAGCCCCAGCATTTT,CASSLTGGSNQPQHF
.,.,14,TRBV2,TRBJ1-4,TGTGCCAGCAACCAGGGGCCCCTTAATGAAAAACTGTTTTTT,CASNQGPLNEKLFF
.,.,18,TRBV7-8,TRBJ2-4,TGTGCCAGCAGCTTCACTACCGGACCAGGGATAGCCAAAAACATTCAGTACTTC,CASSFTTGPGIAKNIQYF
.,.,13,TRBV6-5,TRBJ1-4,TGTGCCAGCCAGGACACAACTAATGAAAAACTGTTTTTT,CASQDTTNEKLFF
once,TRBD1,14,TRBV9,TRBJ2-5,TGTGCCAGCAGCGTAGGTAACAGGGGGGAGACCCAGTACTTC,CASSVGNRGETQYF
once,.,15,TRBV6-5,TRBJ2-1,TGTGCCAGCAGTGACTCTATCCCCCCCTACAATGAGCAGTTCTTC,CASSDSIPPYNEQFF
.,.,15,TRBV7-2,TRBJ2-3,TGTGCCAGCAGCTTAATTTTGGCGGAGACAGATACGCAGTATTTT,CASSLILAETDTQYF
.,TRBD2,16,TRBV9,TRBJ2-1,TGTGCCAGCAGCGTAGTTAGAGCGGGAGGCACCCAAGAGCAGTTCTTC,CASSVVRAGGTQEQFF
.,TRBD1,16,TRBV7-3,TRBJ2-3,TGTGCCAGCAGCCTGTGGACAGGTTCTAGCACAGATACGCAGTATTTT,CASSLWTGSSTDTQYF
.,.,17,TRBV27,TRBJ2-1,TGTGCCAGCAGTCTAAAGGGGTTTTTCGCCTCCTACAATGAGCAGTTCTTC,CASSLKGFFASYNEQFF
.,TRBD1,15,TRBV9,TRBJ1-2,TGTGCCAGCAGCACCAGACAGGGGCATAACTATGGCTACACCTTC,CASSTRQGHNYGYTF
.,.,13,TRBV7-7,TRBJ1-1,TGTGCTAGCAGCTTTTCTGGGGAGACTGAAGCTTTCTTT,CASSFSGETEAFF
.,TRBD1,15,TRBV28,TRBJ2-7,TGTGCCAGCAGCCCAGGGGGCTTACGCGCCGACGAGCAGTACTTC,CASSPGGLRADEQYF
.,.,12,TRBV7-9,TRBJ2-7,TGTGCCAGCAGCTTAGAGGAGGGTGGGCAGTACTTC,CASSLEEGGQYF
once,TRBD1,16,TRBV19,TRBJ1-2,TGTGCCAGTAGTATGCCCTCGGGACAGGGGGACTATGGCTACACCTTC,CASSMPSGQGDYGYTF
.,TRBD2,15,TRBV11-3,TRBJ2-1,TGTGCCAGCAGCATAGGACTAGCGGGGCCCAATGAGCAGTTCTTC,CASSIGLAGPNEQFF
.,.,14,TRBV28,TRBJ1-1,TGTGCCAGCAGTTTCCTTACGGTCGGGGCTGAAGCTTTCTTT,CASSFLTVGAEAFF
once,.,14,TRBV9,TRBJ2-7,TGTGCCAGCAGCTCCGAGTGGTCGGGTTACGAGCAGTACTTC,CASSSEWSGYEQYF
.,.,13,TRBV5-5,TRBJ2-3,TGTGCCAGCAGCTTGGCTAGCACAGATACGCAGTATTTT,CASSLASTDTQYF
.,.,14,TRBV30,TRBJ2-3,TGTGCCTGGAGTGTTATGGCCTCCACAGATACGCAGTATTTT,CAWSVMASTDTQYF
.,.,12,TRBV11-2,TRBJ2-3,TGTGCCAGCAGGGGCCCTATAGATACGCAGTATTTT,CASRGPIDTQYF
.,TRBD2,18,TRBV3-1/TRBV3-2,TRBJ2-1,TGTGCCAGCAGCCCCCACGCGGCGGGAGGGTACGAGGACAATGAGCAGTTCTTC,CASSPHAAGGYEDNEQFF
.,.,13,TRBV2,TRBJ2-1,TGTGCCAGCCTCCGGGACTCCTACAATGAGCAGTTCTTC,CASLRDSYNEQFF